This section outlines one T cell receptor beta chain sequence together with its context. Via MiXCR, TCRdb re-called the RT-PCR reads, giving one row per CDR3 protein. Of tens of thousands of distinct CDR3 sequences listed, less than 15% are singletons. This entry belongs to a study of patients and donors after allogeneic stem cell transplantation. Germline CDR1 DFQATT, CDR2 SNEGSKA (reference sequence). V trimming: 2 bases; J trimming: 7 bases; junction bases outside the gene matches: 10. This CDR3 contains 17 residues. Sequenced input: blood, either unsorted or a sorted T cell fraction (not recorded which). The TCR comes from a human donor who was either an allogeneic HSCT recipient or a stem cell or donor lymphocyte infusion donor (not recorded which). It is not recorded whose cells these are; they may come from a transplant donor. The rearrangement uses TRBV20-1 and TRBJ2-1; 14 bases match TRBD2. The CDR3 region has the DNA TGCAGTGCTAGACGGGAGGGGACTAGCGGGAGAGATAATGAGCAGTTCTTC. Translating gives CSARREGTSGRDNEQFF.